The 13 T cell receptor beta chains presented below share a single source sample, sequenced in a study of T cell responses to AZD1222 COVID-19 vaccine (dated by TCRdb to the early 2020s). The library was obtained by the immunoSEQ multiplex PCR assay. Held by TCRdb, this immuneACCESS table contains in-frame sequences only and omits some clones. Under half of the omission traces to an unresolved V gene where checked; the cause of the rest is unknown. This sample comprises about 84,000 clones, roughly 85% of them detected only once. Around 10% of the sample is held by the ten biggest clonotypes. The time point label here, explained by the study, means: about 28 days (+/-7) after the second vaccine dose. The input for sequencing was peripheral blood, taken 28 days after the second AZD1222 dose. The receptors originated from an adult who received the AZD1222 COVID-19 vaccine.

The chain is built from TRBV2 and TRBJ1-3, with D possibly being TRBD1 (5 bases). The CDR3 has 12 residues. The germline V and J ends were trimmed by 5 bases and 9 bases, with 11 bases remaining between them. The V gene's germline CDR1 is SNHLY and CDR2 FYNNEI. The CDR3 here is CASSQGLATIYF. CDR3 DNA: TGTGCCAGCAGTCAGGGACTTGCCACCATATATTTT.

This clone was seen just once. The V gene is TRBV27, the J gene TRBJ2-7, with 7 bases that match TRBD1. CDR3 size: 15 residues. Unmatched junction bases numbered 11, after V lost 5 bases and J lost 4 bases. Germline values: CDR1 MNHEY, CDR2 SMNVEV (reference sequence). CDR3 loop: CASSLSRLQGYEQYF. Written as DNA, the CDR3 is TGTGCCAGCAGTCTTAGTCGCTTACAGGGGTACGAGCAGTACTTC.

The V and J genes are TRBV18 and TRBJ1-4; D possibly corresponds to TRBD1 (5 bases). From germline, CDR1 is KGHSH and CDR2 LQKENI. CDR3 length: 18 amino acids. Trimming removed 3 bases at V and 0 bases at J, with 17 bases between. CDR3 region: CASSPYFDSLATNEKLFF. The CDR3 nucleotides read TGTGCCAGCTCACCTTACTTTGACAGCTTAGCAACTAATGAAAAACTGTTTTTT.

The CDR3, as DNA: TGTGCCACCAGTGACTCCTTGAATTCACCCCTCCACTTT. Amino acid sequence: CATSDSLNSPLHF. J is TRBJ1-6 and V is TRBV24-1; D call uncertain. The germline gives CDR1 KGHDR, CDR2 SFDVKD. The CDR3 spans 13 residues. V lost 4 bases to trimming and J lost 7 bases, with 7 bases between them.

The CDR3 loop reads CAWSPMTPWIGGYTF. The CDR3 nucleotides are TGTGCCTGGAGTCCGATGACCCCGTGGATAGGTGGCTACACCTTC. V usage is TRBV30 and J usage is TRBJ1-2; D gene unclear. V was cut by 2 bases and J by 7 bases, with 20 bases left in between. Germline V gives CDR1 GTSNPN, CDR2 SVGIG (reference sequence). This CDR3 comprises 15 residues. Together with reference TRBV30 and TRBJ1-2, the CDR3 gives the full variable domain: SQTIHQWPATLVQPVGSPLSLECTVEGTSNPNLYWYRQAAGRGLQLLFYSVGIGQISSEVPQNLSASRPQDRQFILSSKKLLLSDSGFYLCAWSPMTPWIGGYTFGSGTRLTVV.

This sequence joins TRBV5-4 and TRBJ2-5; 8 bases agree with TRBD2. Germline V gene sequence: CDR1 SGHNT, CDR2 YYREEE (reference sequence). This CDR3 is 14 amino acids long. Trimming removed 3 bases from V and 1 base from J; junction bases left unmatched: 2. The CDR3 DNA reads TGTGCCAGCAGCTGGGGACTAGGCCAAGAGACCCAGTACTTC. It translates to CASSWGLGQETQYF. The entire variable domain, with the rest obtained from reference TRBV5-4 and TRBJ2-5, is as follows: ETGVTQSPTHLIKTRGQQVTLRCSSQSGHNTVSWYQQALGQGPQFIFQYYREEENGRGNFPPRFSGLQFPNYSSELNVNALELDDSALYLCASSWGLGQETQYFGPGTRLLVL.

V gene TRBV28 combines with J gene TRBJ1-2; 10 bases match TRBD1. The ends lost 4 bases at V and 7 bases at J; junction bases unmatched: 9. Germline V CDR1 and CDR2: MDHEN, SYDVKM. The CDR3 length is 15 residues. CDR3 in amino acids: CASSSLGQGNGGYTF. CDR3 in DNA: TGTGCCAGCAGTTCCCTGGGACAGGGGAACGGTGGCTACACCTTC.

The chain is built from TRBV5-4 and TRBJ2-1; tentatively, D is TRBD2 (6 bases). The CDR3 runs to 16 residues. Germline CDR1 reads SGHNT; CDR2 reads YYREEE (reference sequence). V shed 1 base and J shed 0 bases, with 11 bases lying between them. The CDR3 reads CASSLLVAVSYNEQFF. The CDR3 coding sequence is TGTGCCAGCAGCTTGCTTGTAGCGGTCTCCTACAATGAGCAGTTCTTC.

This chain joins TRBV6-5 and TRBJ2-2; D may be TRBD1 (5 bases). This CDR3 spans 15 amino acids. V shed 6 bases and J shed 0 bases, with 11 bases lying between them. The germline V gene encodes CDR1 MNHEY and CDR2 SVGAGI. CDR3 region: CASRLDSANTGELFF. The CDR3 DNA sequence: TGTGCCAGCAGGTTAGACAGCGCGAACACCGGGGAGCTGTTTTTT.

The J gene is TRBJ2-1, the V gene TRBV2; TRBD2 agrees at 11 bases. Germline V gene sequence: CDR1 SNHLY, CDR2 FYNNEI. V dropped 6 bases and J dropped 7; count of bases not matched to a gene: 8. The CDR3 is made up of 15 amino acids. CDR3: CASSISGRAGNEQFF. In DNA, the CDR3 is TGTGCCAGCAGCATTAGCGGGAGGGCCGGTAATGAGCAGTTCTTC.

This chain uses TRBV18 with TRBJ1-4; maybe TRBD1 (5 bases). With 5 bases removed from V and 4 bases from J, the gap between germline ends came to 14 bases. Germline loops: CDR1 KGHSH, CDR2 LQKENI. This CDR3 region has 15 residues. This chain's CDR3 is CASSSFREFNEKLFF. The DNA for the CDR3 is TGTGCCAGCTCATCCTTCAGGGAGTTTAATGAAAAACTGTTTTTT.

The chain has TRBV7-3 and TRBJ2-3, with D perhaps given as TRBD1 or TRBD2 (6 bases each). The germline gives CDR1 SGHTA, CDR2 FQGTGA. The V end was cut by 5 bases, the J end by 6 bases, with 12 bases between. The CDR3 sequence is 13 residues long. The CDR3 nucleotides are TGTGCCAGCAGCAGTATAGGGGGGGATACGCAGTATTTT. Protein sequence: CASSSIGGDTQYF.

This chain links TRBV12-5 with TRBJ1-1, with a weak D call TRBD1 (5 bases). This CDR3 region has 13 residues. Germline assignment: CDR1 LGHNT and CDR2 FRNRAP. The germline V and J ends were trimmed by 2 bases and 12 bases, with 16 bases remaining between them. CDR3 in amino acids: CASGLSGRLSPFF. The CDR3, as DNA: TGTGCTAGTGGTTTGTCGGGGCGCCTTTCTCCTTTCTTT.